The rows below give T cell receptor beta chains drawn from one sample of a study of regulatory T cells in long-lasting Graves disease. TCRdb analysed the multiplex PCR reads with MiXCR anew, one entry per CDR3 protein. The top ten clones hold under 20% of a sample with approximately 350,000 distinct CDR3 sequences, 12% of them seen once. In addition, the sample was reused for a study of T cells in Graves' hyperthyroidism and ophthalmopathy.

This specimen was peripheral blood mononuclear cells (PBMCs), taken at new diagnosis, from a patient treated with antithyroid drugs. The source of these receptors is a woman aged 18-35 years with Graves disease. CDR3s include the opening cysteine and the closing phenylalanine or tryptophan. The D gene is left open where the match is weak. Size is omitted from some rows. Given values are once, few, many or a class for expanded clones.

clone_size	d_call	v_call	j_call	cdr3_nt	cdr3_aa
few	NA	TRBV7-9	TRBJ2-7	TGTGCCAGCAGCTCGCCCCTCGGACAGAGCAAGCAGTACTTC	CASSSPLGQSKQYF
many	NA	TRBV7-9	TRBJ2-1	TGTGCCAGCAGCCCACCACAGGGTTCCCGCTACAATGAGCAGTTCTTC	CASSPPQGSRYNEQFF
many	NA	TRBV5-1	TRBJ1-5	TGCACCAGCAGCTTGGGATCGGGTGTCAATCAGCCCCAGCATTTT	CTSSLGSGVNQPQHF
few	NA	TRBV11-2	TRBJ1-4	TGTGCCAGCAGCTCTCAACAGGGCCGATCCCCAACTAATGAAAAACTGTTTTTT	CASSSQQGRSPTNEKLFF
many	NA	TRBV28	TRBJ2-4	TGTGCCAGCAGTTTGCCAGGGGAAGGCGGTGCAGGAATCATTCAGTACTTC	CASSLPGEGGAGIIQYF
many	TRBD1	TRBV28	TRBJ1-5	TGTGCCAGCAGTTCAGGGGGACAGGGGTCAATAAACCTCCCCACGTTT	CASSSGGQGSINLPTF
many	NA	TRBV14	TRBJ2-1	TGTGCCAGCAGGAATTTTGGCCATGAGCAGTTCTTC	CASRNFGHEQFF
many	NA	TRBV7-2	TRBJ2-1	TGTGCCAGCAGCTTAGCCGGTACGGGACCCCTTCTAAGTGAGCAGTTCTTC	CASSLAGTGPLLSEQFF
many	NA	TRBV12-3/TRBV12-4	TRBJ1-2	TGTGCCAGCAGTTTAGCGGGATGGGAATCCTATGGCTACACCTTC	CASSLAGWESYGYTF
many	TRBD1	TRBV28	TRBJ2-7	TGTGCCAGCAGTCAAGGGGGCTGGTACGAGCAGTACTTC	CASSQGGWYEQYF
NA	TRBD1	TRBV18	TRBJ2-1	TGTGCCAGCTCCCGGCTAACAGGGGCGGGCGAGTTCTTC	CASSRLTGAGEFF
NA	NA	TRBV9	TRBJ1-1	TGTGCCAGCAGCGCCGCAAAAAACAGGAACACTGAAGCTTTCTTT	CASSAAKNRNTEAFF
many	TRBD1	TRBV28	TRBJ1-2	TGTGCCAGCCTAGGGGGCGGCGTCTATGGCTACACCTTC	CASLGGGVYGYTF
few	NA	TRBV19	TRBJ1-1	TGTGCCAGTAAAAATCCAGGGTATTGGAACACTGAAGCTTTCTTT	CASKNPGYWNTEAFF
many	TRBD2	TRBV6-2/TRBV6-3	TRBJ2-1	TGTGCCAGCAGTCCTATACTAGCGGGAGATAACTACAATGAGCAGTTCTTC	CASSPILAGDNYNEQFF
NA	TRBD2	TRBV20-1	TRBJ2-7	TGCAGTGCTAGACTAGCGGCCACCTACGAGCAGTACTTC	CSARLAATYEQYF
many	TRBD1	TRBV20-1	TRBJ2-3	TGCAGTGCCACCTCCCCCACAGGGGTCCATAGCACAGATACGCAGTATTTT	CSATSPTGVHSTDTQYF
many	NA	TRBV20-1	TRBJ1-2	TGCAGTGCCTCCGCCGAGGAAGGGTATGGCTACACCTTC	CSASAEEGYGYTF
many	NA	TRBV7-2	TRBJ1-2	TGTGCCAGCAGCTTAGAAGGCAGGGGCTCAACTTTTTTTAACTATGGCTACACCTTC	CASSLEGRGSTFFNYGYTF
few	TRBD1	TRBV9	TRBJ2-4	TGTGCCAGCAGCACCCCTAAGGGGCAGGGGGTGTGGGACAAAAACATTCAGTACTTC	CASSTPKGQGVWDKNIQYF
many	TRBD2	TRBV7-2	TRBJ2-1	TGTGCCAGCAGCCCACGCCGAGGGGCTAGCGGGGAAAGGAGCTCCTACAATGAGCAGTTCTTC	CASSPRRGASGERSSYNEQFF
few	NA	TRBV7-9	TRBJ1-2	TGTGCCAGCAGCTTAATACAGAACTATGGCTACACCTTC	CASSLIQNYGYTF
many	NA	TRBV7-2	TRBJ2-7	TGTGCCAGCAGCTTAGCCGGCAACAGGCCCACCTACGAGCAGTACTTC	CASSLAGNRPTYEQYF
many	NA	TRBV12-3/TRBV12-4	TRBJ1-2	TGTGCCAGCAGCTTAGAGCCGACGACTGGGTATGGCTACACCTTC	CASSLEPTTGYGYTF
NA	TRBD2	TRBV2	TRBJ2-3	TGTGCCAGCAGTGTTGAGACTAGCGGGGGGAAAGTCACAGATACGCAGTATTTT	CASSVETSGGKVTDTQYF
many	TRBD1	TRBV28	TRBJ2-1	TGTGCCAGCAGCTTACGGTCGTGGGACAGACACAATGAGCAGTTCTTC	CASSLRSWDRHNEQFF
NA	TRBD2	TRBV20-1	TRBJ2-4	TGCAGTGCCGCTCCCGGACTAGCAATATACATTCAGTACTTC	CSAAPGLAIYIQYF
many	TRBD1	TRBV5-1	TRBJ2-5	TGCGCCAGCAGCGTAACAGGGGGCCCGGAGACCCAGTACTTC	CASSVTGGPETQYF
NA	TRBD2	TRBV27	TRBJ2-5	TGTGCCAGCAGTTTATCGCTAGCGGCGCCTCAAGAGACCCAGTACTTC	CASSLSLAAPQETQYF
few	NA	TRBV4-1	TRBJ2-7	TGCGCCAGCGGCGTTCTCTCGGGGGAGCAGTACTTC	CASGVLSGEQYF
few	TRBD1	TRBV6-1	TRBJ1-1	TGTGCCAGCATCAACGGCAGGGGGGGTGGCTCGAGCACTGAAGCTTTCTTT	CASINGRGGGSSTEAFF
many	TRBD2	TRBV7-3	TRBJ2-2	TGTGCCAGCAGCTTACGGCTAGCGGGAGACACCGGGGAGCTGTTTTTT	CASSLRLAGDTGELFF
few	NA	TRBV6-2/TRBV6-3	TRBJ2-1	TGTGCCAGCAGTGAGCGCCCAACAAACTACAATGAGCAGTTCTTC	CASSERPTNYNEQFF
NA	TRBD1	TRBV4-3	TRBJ1-4	TGCGCCAGCAGCCATTATACAGGGGGCGCGAATGAAAAACTGTTTTTT	CASSHYTGGANEKLFF
many	NA	TRBV20-1	TRBJ1-4	TGCAGTGCTAGAGTGGTGGGTGGCTCGGATGAAAAACTGTTTTTT	CSARVVGGSDEKLFF
few	NA	TRBV6-1	TRBJ1-3	TGTGTCTCGAGTTCCGGAAACACCATATATTTT	CVSSSGNTIYF